This T cell receptor (beta chain) derives from a study of blood T cells in healthy people across ages. Study findings and constraints: The recorded TCR beta diversity per million T cells decreased in a roughly linear manner with age. In long-lived donors, naive CD4+ cell counts and diversity exceeded those of aged donors. The percentage of naive T cells correlated strongly with TCR beta diversity.

Per the germline V gene, CDR1 is SNHLY and CDR2 is FYNNEI. Trimming stripped 7 bases from V and 0 bases from J, with 10 bases between. The CDR3 is made up of 15 amino acids. As for this clonotype: What it recognizes is unknown.

A sample-barcoded 5' primer and a J-beta primer mix were used in a second PCR of roughly 7 to 11 cycles. One entry per CDR3 protein results from TCRdb running MiXCR on the 5' RACE reads. The data contain 800,000 to 900,000 distinct CDR3 sequences, roughly 60% of them singletons. Sequenced input: blood. V and J are TRBV2 and TRBJ2-6; D is possibly TRBD2 (6 bases). This clonotype was sampled from a man aged 25 to 40 in good health. The CDR3 DNA sequence: TGTGCCAGCACCGGGACTTCCTCTGGGGCCAACGTCCTGACTTTC. As protein: CASTGTSSGANVLTF. The variable domain in full, with the rest retrieved from reference TRBV2 and TRBJ2-6, is EPEVTQTPSHQVTQMGQEVILRCVPISNHLYFYWYRQILGQKVEFLVSFYNNEISEKSEIFDDQFSVERPDGSNFTLKIRSTKLEDSAMYFCASTGTSSGANVLTFGAGSRLTVL.